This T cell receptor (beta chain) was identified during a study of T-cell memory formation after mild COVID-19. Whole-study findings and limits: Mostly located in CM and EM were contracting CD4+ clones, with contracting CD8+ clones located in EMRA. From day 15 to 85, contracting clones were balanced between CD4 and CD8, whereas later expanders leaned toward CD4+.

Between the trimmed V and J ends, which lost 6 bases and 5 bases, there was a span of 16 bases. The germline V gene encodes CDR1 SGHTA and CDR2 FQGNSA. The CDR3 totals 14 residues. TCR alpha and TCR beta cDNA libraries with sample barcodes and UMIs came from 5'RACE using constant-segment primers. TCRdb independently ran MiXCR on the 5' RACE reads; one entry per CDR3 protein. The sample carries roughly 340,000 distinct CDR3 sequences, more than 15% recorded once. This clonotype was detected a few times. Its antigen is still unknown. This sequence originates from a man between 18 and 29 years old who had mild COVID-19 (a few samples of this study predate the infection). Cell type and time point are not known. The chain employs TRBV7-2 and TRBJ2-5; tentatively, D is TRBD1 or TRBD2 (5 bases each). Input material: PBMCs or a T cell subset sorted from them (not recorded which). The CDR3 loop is CASRPRDGWETQYF. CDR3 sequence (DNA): TGTGCCAGCAGACCAAGGGACGGGTGGGAGACCCAGTACTTC.